Below are 15 T cell receptor beta chains sequenced from a single sample in a study of Tregs in tolerant kidney transplant recipients. TCRdb's table, derived via immunoSEQ multiplex PCR, lists solely in-frame clones and lacks some. The top ten clones hold 0.56% of a sample with about 73,000 clones, about 98% of them seen once. The sample here was CD4+ T cells from blood, taken before the transplant. Every receptor here comes from a human donor who received a combined kidney and bone marrow transplant.

The J gene is TRBJ2-7, the V gene TRBV7-2, with D unclear. The germline CDR1 and CDR2 sequences are SGHTA and FQGNSA. V lost 4 bases and J lost 5, with 12 bases in between. The CDR3 has 13 residues. The CDR3 coding sequence is TGTGCCAGCAGCTCACAGATCAGGAACGAGCAGTACTTC. Amino acids: CASSSQIRNEQYF.

This clone has a single count. V is TRBV4-2 and J is TRBJ2-2, with D perhaps matching TRBD1 (6 bases). V was cut by 0 bases and J by 2 bases, with 13 bases left in between. This CDR3 region has 17 residues. Germline lookup yields CDR1 LGHNA and CDR2 YNFKEQ. The CDR3 coding sequence is TGTGCCAGCAGCCAAGAGAACACAGGGAGAAACACCGGGGAGCTGTTTTTT. It codes for CASSQENTGRNTGELFF.

This rearrangement joins TRBV12-5 to TRBJ2-3; 13 bases fit TRBD2. Germline V gene sequence: CDR1 LGHNT, CDR2 FRNRAP. This CDR3 comprises 16 residues. V dropped 3 bases and J dropped 4; count of bases not matched to a gene: 4. The CDR3 DNA sequence: TGTGCTAGTGGTTTTACTAGCGGGAGGGACCCAGATACGCAGTATTTT. Its translation is CASGFTSGRDPDTQYF.

This rearrangement joins TRBV7-2 to TRBJ2-7, with TRBD2 as a possible D gene (7 bases). The V gene lost 5 bases and the J gene lost 5 bases, with 16 bases spanning the gap. This CDR3 contains 14 residues. Germline V gene sequence: CDR1 SGHTA, CDR2 FQGNSA. CDR3 in amino acids: CASSIPGGQNEQYF. The CDR3 coding sequence is TGTGCCAGCAGCATCCCGGGGGGCCAAAACGAGCAGTACTTC.

The chain employs TRBV7-7 and TRBJ2-5; 11 bases line up with TRBD2. The CDR3 consists of 16 residues. Germline V CDR1 and CDR2: SSHAT, FNYEAQ (reference sequence). Trimming at V came to 5 bases and at J to 3 bases, leaving 8 bases not matched to a gene. CDR3 in amino acids: CASSPRVAGGKETQYF. In DNA, the CDR3 is TGTGCCAGCAGCCCAAGGGTAGCGGGAGGGAAAGAGACCCAGTACTTC.

The chain links TRBV7-2 to TRBJ2-2; tentatively, D is TRBD2 (7 bases). V was cut by 3 bases and J by 2 bases, with 19 bases left in between. The CDR3 spans 18 residues. Germline V gives CDR1 SGHTA, CDR2 FQGNSA. Here the CDR3 reads CASSFRTGAGVNTGELFF. The CDR3 bases are TGTGCCAGCAGCTTCCGAACGGGGGCGGGGGTTAACACCGGGGAGCTGTTTTTT.

The chain carries TRBV27 and TRBJ1-1; TRBD1 aligns across 8 bases. V dropped 4 bases and J dropped 10; count of bases not matched to a gene: 8. Germline loops: CDR1 MNHEY, CDR2 SMNVEV (reference sequence). The CDR3 totals 13 residues. The CDR3 here is CASSWGSDRGAFF. The CDR3 bases are TGTGCCAGCAGTTGGGGCTCCGACAGGGGAGCTTTCTTT.

The genes are TRBV11-2 and TRBJ2-2, with 7 bases identical to TRBD1. The V segment lost 5 bases and the J segment 4 bases; nucleotides outside the gene matches: 7. CDR1 is SGHAT, CDR2 FQNNGV, per germline. This CDR3 comprises 15 residues. The CDR3 DNA sequence: TGTGCCAGCAGCCTTGACAGGGTATTCACCGGGGAGCTGTTTTTT. The encoded protein is CASSLDRVFTGELFF.

The chain is built from TRBV7-8 and TRBJ2-2; perhaps TRBD2 as D (5 bases). CDR3 length: 15 amino acids. Per germline, CDR1 SGHVS and CDR2 FQNEAQ. V shed 5 bases and J shed 0 bases, with 10 bases lying between them. CDR3 region: CASSTPGTNTGELFF. CDR3 nucleotides: TGTGCCAGCAGCACACCCGGGACGAACACCGGGGAGCTGTTTTTT. Full variable domain (missing parts from reference TRBV7-8 and TRBJ2-2): GAGVSQSPRYKVAKRGQDVALRCDPISGHVSLFWYQQALGQGPEFLTYFQNEAQLDKSGLPSDRFFAERPEGSVSTLKIQRTQQEDSAVYLCASSTPGTNTGELFFGEGSRLTVL.

V is TRBV11-3 and J is TRBJ2-1; 10 nucleotides match TRBD1. The germline CDR1 and CDR2 sequences are SGHNT and YENEEA. The CDR3 extends over 18 amino acids. Germline trimming cut 3 bases from V and 2 bases from J; bases unmatched to any gene: 10. The CDR3 sequence is CASSLRRAGTGAYNEQFF. CDR3 in DNA: TGTGCCAGCAGCTTGAGAAGAGCCGGGACAGGGGCCTACAATGAGCAGTTCTTC.

This chain links TRBV25-1 with TRBJ2-7; TRBD1 aligns across 10 bases. The J segment lost 5 bases and the V segment lost 0 bases, leaving 1 base of the junction unmatched. Germline loops: CDR1 MGHDK, CDR2 SYGVNS. The CDR3 sequence is 14 residues long. The CDR3 protein is CASSEYGTGDEQYF. The CDR3 bases are TGTGCCAGCAGTGAATACGGGACAGGGGACGAGCAGTACTTC.

The genes are TRBV13 and TRBJ2-4, with D possibly being TRBD1 (5 bases). V shed 6 bases and J shed 2 bases, with 14 bases lying between them. The germline V gene encodes CDR1 PRHDT and CDR2 FYEKMQ (reference sequence). This CDR3 region has 15 residues. CDR3 residues: CASSLVRATKNIQYF. CDR3 sequence (DNA): TGTGCCAGCAGTCTTGTCAGGGCGACCAAAAACATTCAGTACTTC.

The rearrangement joins TRBV15 to TRBJ2-3; TRBD1 might be the D (6 bases). CDR1 is LNHNV and CDR2 is YYDKDF in the germline V gene (reference sequence). The ends were cut back, 6 bases at V and 11 bases at J, with 27 bases in the middle. The CDR3 is 16 amino acids. CDR3 sequence reads: CATRAQGRETQIVQYF. The CDR3 DNA reads as TGTGCCACCAGAGCCCAGGGGCGAGAAACACAGATAGTGCAGTATTTT.

With respect to this clone: The germline gene is not matched at one end of the junction; a read error may be the cause. The chain has TRBV14 and TRBJ2-7; D is possibly TRBD2 (5 bases). The CDR3 runs to 14 residues. CDR1 is SGHDN and CDR2 is FVKESK in the germline V gene. The CDR3 DNA reads as TGTGCCAGCAGCCAAGGGAATTCCTTACGAGTAGCGAACTTC. The encoded protein is CASSQGNSLRVANF.

The chain links TRBV11-3 to TRBJ1-1, with a weak D call TRBD1 (5 bases). This CDR3 spans 16 amino acids. The germline CDR1 and CDR2 sequences are SGHNT and YENEEA. V was cut by 5 bases and J by 2 bases, with 18 bases left in between. The CDR3 DNA reads TGTGCCAGCAGCCCGCCCCGGTTGGGGCCTAACACTGAAGCTTTCTTT. Translated: CASSPPRLGPNTEAFF.